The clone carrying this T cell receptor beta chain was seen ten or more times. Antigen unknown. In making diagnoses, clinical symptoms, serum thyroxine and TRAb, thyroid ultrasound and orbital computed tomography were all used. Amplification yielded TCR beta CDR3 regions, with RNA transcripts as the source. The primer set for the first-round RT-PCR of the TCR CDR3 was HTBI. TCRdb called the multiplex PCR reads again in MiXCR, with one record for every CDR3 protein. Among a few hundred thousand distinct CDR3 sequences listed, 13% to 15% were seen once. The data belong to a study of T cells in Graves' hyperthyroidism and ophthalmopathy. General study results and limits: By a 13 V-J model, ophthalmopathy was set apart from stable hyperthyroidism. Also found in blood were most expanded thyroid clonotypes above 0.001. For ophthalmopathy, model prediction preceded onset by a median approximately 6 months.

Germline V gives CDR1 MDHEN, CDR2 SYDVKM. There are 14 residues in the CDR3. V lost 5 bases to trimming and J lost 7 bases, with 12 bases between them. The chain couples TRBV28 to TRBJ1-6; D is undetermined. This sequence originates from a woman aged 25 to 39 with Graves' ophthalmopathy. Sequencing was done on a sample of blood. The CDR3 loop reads CASSEQSWNSPLHF. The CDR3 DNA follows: TGTGCCAGCAGTGAGCAGTCATGGAATTCACCCCTCCACTTT. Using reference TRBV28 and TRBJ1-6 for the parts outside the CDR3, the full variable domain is DVKVTQSSRYLVKRTGEKVFLECVQDMDHENMFWYRQDPGLGLRLIYFSYDVKMKEKGDIPEGYSVSREKKERFSLILESASTNQTSMYLCASSEQSWNSPLHFGNGTRLTVT.